The 16 T cell receptor beta chains given below trace back to one sample, sequenced in a study of blood T cell repertoires in COVID-19. TCRdb's copy holds only in-frame clones and misses some; the assay was immunoSEQ multiplex PCR. The data contain 150,000 to 160,000 clones, about 80% of them singletons. Material for sequencing was peripheral blood. The receptors shown here come from a woman aged 55-69 years with COVID-19, enrolled during active disease.

The DNA of the CDR3 is TGTGCCAGCAGTCCATCAACTCCTGGGGCCAACGTCCTGACTTTC. Translating gives CASSPSTPGANVLTF. The V call is TRBV11-1, the J call TRBJ2-6; D call uncertain. There are 15 residues in the CDR3. Trimming removed 6 bases from V and 2 bases from J, with 11 bases in between. The V gene's germline CDR1 is SGHAT and CDR2 FQDESV (reference sequence). Looking up the rest from reference TRBV11-1 and TRBJ2-6 gives the full variable domain: EAEVAQSPRYKITEKSQAVAFWCDPISGHATLYWYRQILGQGPELLVQFQDESVVDDSQLPKDRFSAERLKGVDSTLKIQPAELGDSAMYLCASSPSTPGANVLTFGAGSRLTVL.

The chain has TRBV15 and TRBJ2-7, with 7 bases fitting TRBD1. This CDR3 region has 14 residues. J gave up 7 bases and V 4 bases, and 10 bases lay outside the gene matches. Germline lookup yields CDR1 LNHNV and CDR2 YYDKDF (reference sequence). The CDR3 bases are TGTGCCACCAGCACCGGACAGGCCGTTCGGGAGCAGTACGTC. The encoded protein is CATSTGQAVREQYV.

The V call is TRBV7-6, the J call TRBJ2-1; 14 bases are a match to TRBD2. J was trimmed by 9 bases and V by 5 bases; bases with no gene match: 9. The germline V gene has CDR1 SGHVS and CDR2 FNYEAQ. This CDR3 has 16 amino acids. In DNA, the CDR3 is TGTGCCAGCAGCCGACGAGGACTAGCGGGAGGAGGTGAGCAGTTCTTC. This translates into CASSRRGLAGGGEQFF.

This chain uses TRBV19 with TRBJ1-2; the D is unclear. This CDR3 comprises 16 residues. Germline loops: CDR1 LNHDA, CDR2 SQIVND (reference sequence). Trimming pared 3 bases from V and 3 bases from J, leaving 17 bases between. The CDR3 protein is CASSMPGSPRDYGYTF. In DNA form, the CDR3 reads TGTGCCAGTAGTATGCCCGGGTCCCCGAGGGACTATGGCTACACCTTC.

This clone was detected only once. Because it lacks the conserved phenylalanine or tryptophan at the end, this CDR3 is likely a read error. It is unclear where the CDR3 begins or ends on the DNA, so no DNA is shown, and the CDR3 is as TCRdb lists it. This chain uses TRBV23-1 with TRBJ2-2; the D segment call TRBD1 is taken from the table without a DNA check. TRBV23-1 is an ORF, and what it does is uncertain. The CDR3 is 11 amino acids long, termini counted. The CDR3 sequence: CASSQSLLASG.

V and J are TRBV7-3 and TRBJ2-7; D is uncertain. Trimming took off 2 bases at V and 0 bases at J, with 11 bases between the two ends. This CDR3 contains 15 residues. In germline, CDR1 is SGHTA, CDR2 FQGTGA. The CDR3 sequence is CASSLSPGASYEQYF. As DNA, the CDR3 is TGTGCCAGCAGCTTATCCCCTGGAGCCTCCTACGAGCAGTACTTC.

The V call is TRBV6-5, the J call TRBJ1-5; 9 positions agree with TRBD1. After removal of 2 bases from V and 7 bases from J, the junction contained 3 bases not matched to a gene. Germline V gene sequence: CDR1 MNHEY, CDR2 SVGAGI. This CDR3 comprises 14 residues. CDR3 nucleotides: TGTGCCAGCAGTTACAGGGGACAGGGACAGCCCCAGCATTTT. This gives the protein CASSYRGQGQPQHF.

V usage is TRBV4-1 and J usage is TRBJ2-1; D ambiguous. Germline lookup yields CDR1 MGHRA and CDR2 YSYEKL. Trimming took off 1 base at V and 0 bases at J, with 4 bases between the two ends. The CDR3 runs 14 residues. CDR3 DNA: TGCGCCAGCAGCCAAGTATTCTCCTACAATGAGCAGTTCTTC. This gives the protein CASSQVFSYNEQFF.

The chain links TRBV6-5 to TRBJ2-4, with TRBD1 identical over 9 bases. CDR3 length: 13 residues. The germline V gene encodes CDR1 MNHEY and CDR2 SVGAGI. V trimming: 7 bases; J trimming: 8 bases; junction bases outside the gene matches: 6. CDR3 region: CASTRQGGHIQYF. The CDR3 nucleotides are TGTGCCAGCACCCGACAGGGGGGACACATTCAGTACTTC.

The chain joins TRBV3-1 (or the pseudogene TRBV3-2) to TRBJ1-3; D gene uncertain. V was cut by 8 bases and J by 4 bases, with 15 bases left in between. Germline V gives CDR1 LGHDT, CDR2 YNNKEL (reference sequence). This CDR3 is built from 14 residues. CDR3 DNA: TGTGCCAGCCGCACGACATTTTTGGGAAACACCATATATTTT. Its translation: CASRTTFLGNTIYF.

The chain uses TRBV3-1 (or the pseudogene TRBV3-2) and TRBJ1-1, with TRBD1 matching over 7 bases. This CDR3 spans 14 amino acids. The trim removed 4 bases at V and 4 bases at J, leaving 6 bases unmatched. CDR1 is LGHDT, CDR2 YNNKEL, per germline (reference sequence). The CDR3 region has the DNA TGTGCCAGCAGCCGAAAGGGGGCTGTCACTGAAGCTTTCTTT. Its translation: CASSRKGAVTEAFF.

This clone has just a few counts. This chain connects TRBV21-1 to TRBJ2-7; TRBD2 is taken as the D call from the table, unchecked against the DNA. TRBV21-1 is an annotated pseudogene. The CDR3 spans 15 residues. CDR3 amino acids: CASSRTVNLTYEQYV. Here the CDR3 DNA reads TGTGCCAGCAGCAGGACTGTTAATCTTACCTACGAGCAGTACGTC.

The chain has TRBV27 and TRBJ2-7; perhaps TRBD1 as D (6 bases). V was trimmed by 6 bases and J by 2 bases, leaving 11 bases between them. This CDR3 spans 13 amino acids. From germline, CDR1 is MNHEY and CDR2 SMNVEV (reference sequence). CDR3 protein: CASRRQVTYEQYF. The CDR3 region has the DNA TGTGCCAGCAGACGACAGGTTACCTACGAGCAGTACTTC.

The chain couples TRBV2 to TRBJ2-7; 7 bases map to TRBD1. Trimming at V came to 6 bases and at J to 2 bases, leaving 1 base not matched to a gene. This CDR3 comprises 12 residues. Germline V lookup: CDR1 SNHLY, CDR2 FYNNEI. The CDR3 loop is CASRGTAYEQYF. The DNA for the CDR3 is TGTGCCAGCAGGGGGACAGCCTACGAGCAGTACTTC.

The chain joins TRBV4-1 to TRBJ1-2; tentative D call: TRBD1 (5 bases). The ends were cut back, 1 base at V and 5 bases at J, with 14 bases in the middle. Germline V gives CDR1 MGHRA, CDR2 YSYEKL. The CDR3 has 15 amino acids. The CDR3 is CASSQAWTGVYGYTF. The CDR3 DNA follows: TGCGCCAGCAGCCAAGCTTGGACGGGGGTTTATGGCTACACCTTC.

This chain uses TRBV5-8 with TRBJ1-1; no clear D gene. The germline gives CDR1 SGHTS, CDR2 YDEGEE. V dropped 1 base and J dropped 0 bases, with 10 bases sitting between them. There are 15 residues in the CDR3. The CDR3 nucleotides read TGTGCCAGCAGCTTGCGGGGTCGAATGAACACTGAAGCTTTCTTT. Amino acids: CASSLRGRMNTEAFF.